This record looks at one T cell receptor beta chain sequence and its context. Methods used by the authors: Nucleated cell counts were estimated from reference gene primer amplification. Sequencing used immunoSEQ multiplex PCR; TCRdb keeps in-frame clones, though not all of them. V, J and clone size derive from that table, while D and trimming were established from the DNA sequence. The table includes 110,000 to 150,000 clones, 86% detected once. Those enrolled, adults aged roughly 18 to 89 years, came from under 25 US areas. Recovered status applied to Cohort 3 donors who had two consecutive negative PCRs. It also applied to those with clearance or with symptom resolution. The source of the sample is a study of blood T cell repertoires in COVID-19. Study-level information: Sites in the United States, Italy and Spain provided acute and convalescent COVID-19 samples.

V lost 1 base and J lost 5, with 6 bases in between. This CDR3 has 12 amino acids. Germline-derived CDR1 and CDR2 are SGHNT and YYREEE (reference sequence). The TCR was taken from a man in his forties or fifties who had recovered from COVID-19. The V gene is TRBV5-4, the J gene TRBJ2-5; no clear D gene. The sample consisted of PBMCs or T cells enriched from blood (not recorded which). The CDR3 protein is CASSLPRETQYF. CDR3 in DNA: TGTGCCAGCAGCTTGCCCAGGGAGACCCAGTACTTC. Variable domain in full (rest from reference TRBV5-4 and TRBJ2-5): ETGVTQSPTHLIKTRGQQVTLRCSSQSGHNTVSWYQQALGQGPQFIFQYYREEENGRGNFPPRFSGLQFPNYSSELNVNALELDDSALYLCASSLPRETQYFGPGTRLLVL.